This T cell receptor (beta chain) stems from a study of cytomegalovirus exposure and HLA in healthy donors (dated by TCRdb to 2016 to 2017). As for the study more broadly: A later analysis indicated that the roughly 130 validation repertoires were generated on the platform also employed for the 700 or so repertoires of the first cohort. The aim of the study was to test whether cataloging public T cell receptors could identify signatures of past pathogen exposure. In addition to the first cohort of several hundred subjects, a separate validation cohort of 120 different subjects was used. To predict cytomegalovirus infection status, the study combined high-throughput TCR immunosequencing, statistical association of individual TCRs with disease status, and machine learning.

As regards this clone: Its antigen remains undetermined. Base qualities are not at hand, and no much larger clone is one base apart.

Including the terminal cysteine and phenylalanine, the CDR3 comprises 15 residues. Only CDR3 DNA remains: 45 bases, in frame from the first base. At the junction V is shortened by 6 bases and J by 2 bases; bases outside the gene matches: 8. According to the germline V gene, CDR1 reads SGHVS and CDR2 reads FQNEAQ. On the study overall, not on this receptor specifically: According to the authors, the approach could potentially be generalized to other disease states and immunological phenotypes. Most TCR sequences were observed very rarely across donors, whereas some public TCRs were present in many individuals. Of the cluster scores, 85% to 95% were above 0 in a later analysis, which found that TCRs clustered in the first cohort also tended to co-occur in the 120 or so validation repertoires. The study gave a list of 150 to 200 TCR beta chains associated with cytomegalovirus. In vitro tests confirmed that a few of the cytomegalovirus-associated TCR beta chains recognize cytomegalovirus antigens. The validation cohort had no HLA typing available for a later analysis, so co-occurrence within that cohort was assessed over all 130 or so repertoires. The classifier was reported to diagnose cytomegalovirus status with high specificity and sensitivity in both the original cohort and the validation cohort.

The donors were included in the validation cohort of over a hundred subjects, a group kept apart from the roughly 730-subject first cohort. The receptor library was made with the immunoSEQ multiplex PCR assay. Turning to the authors' computational methods: To diagnose cytomegalovirus status from the catalog of TCR beta chain sequences, a statistical classification framework was built. The immuneACCESS repertoire file appears here via TCRdb, limited to in-frame rearrangements. These files lack a portion of the clones; in checked studies, under half of the deficit traces to unresolved V genes, and the cause of the others is not known. V and J calls and clone size are copied from that table; D and trimming were computed from the DNA. A total of 71,000 or so clones appear in this sample, approximately 94% of them only once. About 1.4% of the sample is in the top ten clones.

The receptor's source is a man younger than 30 in good health and CMV-seropositive. Sequencing was done on a sample of PBMCs. The chain is encoded by TRBV7-8 joined to TRBJ2-7; 9 middle bases align to TRBD2. CDR3 loop: CASSTSGGKTYEQYF. Here is the DNA: TGTGCCAGCAGTACCAGCGGGGGGAAAACCTACGAGCAGTACTTC.